This is a list of T cell receptor beta chains from one sample in a study of regulatory T cells in long-lasting Graves disease. Each CDR3 protein gets one entry after TCRdb re-called the multiplex PCR reads with MiXCR. The sample has hundreds of thousands of distinct CDR3 sequences; 16% are singletons. These records were also assigned to another study, of T cells in Graves' hyperthyroidism and ophthalmopathy.

The sequencing here drew on peripheral blood mononuclear cells (PBMCs), taken at new diagnosis, from a patient treated with antithyroid drugs. Source of these receptors: a man aged 40-50 years with Graves disease. Both conserved end residues are trimmed from each CDR3.

V gene	J gene	CDR3 protein
TRBV2	TRBJ2-1	ASSEVGSSYNEQF
TRBV5-1	TRBJ2-2	ASSPPGQGDTGELF
TRBV18	TRBJ1-4	ASSLTVVTGANEKLF
TRBV7-3	TRBJ1-4	ASSPPGLRSEKLF
TRBV18	TRBJ1-1	ASSPPRRGRTEAF
TRBV7-2	TRBJ2-1	ASKGVGSYNEQF
TRBV4-3	TRBJ2-1	ASSQDLYDSYNEQF
TRBV7-2	TRBJ2-3	ASSLRGSNTDTQY
TRBV30	TRBJ2-7	AWSAGQGPYEQY
TRBV28	TRBJ1-6	ASNTGTAYSPLH
TRBV7-2	TRBJ2-7	ASSLPAPREQY
TRBV11-2	TRBJ1-5	ASSLLGQPQH
TRBV28	TRBJ1-2	ASSSRGRTYYGYT
TRBV3-1	TRBJ1-6	ASSRLPGGSSPLH
TRBV5-1	TRBJ2-7	ASSSAGEQY
TRBV19	TRBJ2-2	ATGDRGRTGELF
TRBV11-3	TRBJ2-1	ASSSMSASYNEQF
TRBV27	TRBJ2-1	ASGGLAGAYNEQF
TRBV3-1	TRBJ2-2	ASSSSDRATGELF
TRBV7-9	TRBJ1-5	ASSSRLGQPQH
TRBV4-1	TRBJ1-5	ASSQAFTGVQPQH
TRBV18	TRBJ1-5	ASSPRQNSNQPQH
TRBV4-2	TRBJ2-3	ASSQDGDLGTDTQY
TRBV7-2	TRBJ2-1	ASSLARVNNEQF
TRBV7-9	TRBJ2-3	ASSKELGDTQY
TRBV4-1	TRBJ2-1	ASSQLRTGPLNEQF
TRBV18	TRBJ1-3	ASSPPPGRAGNTIY
TRBV29-1	TRBJ1-2	SVESSRANYGYT
TRBV7-2	TRBJ1-4	ASSSYQWGEGNEKLF
TRBV20-1	TRBJ2-5	SARNKLNTETQY
TRBV7-9	TRBJ2-7	ASSLPPGQRYEQY
TRBV28	TRBJ1-1	ADLNANSPDPNTEAF
TRBV3-1	TRBJ2-5	ASSQPLATQY
TRBV9	TRBJ2-7	ASSVAWDRASYEQY
TRBV11-2	TRBJ1-1	ASSESVADYTEAF
TRBV6-1	TRBJ1-4	ASSSGDSSNEKLF
TRBV30	TRBJ2-7	AWSVATSSYEQY
TRBV7-2	TRBJ1-2	ASSFPGRGRDGYT
TRBV18	TRBJ2-5	ASSPPSSRGETQY
TRBV7-9	TRBJ1-1	ASSYPQGANTEAF